This T cell receptor (beta chain) emerged from a study of blood T cell repertoires in COVID-19. At the level of the study: Sources were T cells, B-cell-depleted T cells, or PBMCs; the material itself was cDNA or gDNA.

Everyone who took part was roughly 18 to 89 years old, and they came from about two dozen US areas. Participants' reported clinical history set cohort assignment. Assay used: immunoSEQ multiplex PCR; TCRdb lists only in-frame clones, some missing. The sample contains 200,000 to 250,000 clones, just over 85% of which appear only once. This clone has only one observation. The CDR3 runs 13 residues. The V gene lost 5 bases and the J gene lost 10 bases, with 12 bases spanning the gap. Per germline, CDR1 SGHTA and CDR2 FQGTGA. Sequencing was done on a sample of PBMCs or T cells enriched from blood (not recorded which). V is TRBV7-3 and J is TRBJ1-6; D call uncertain. The source of this sequence is a woman in her thirties or forties with acute COVID-19. The CDR3 nucleotides read TGTGCCAGCAGCCTGGCGGAGAGATCACCCCTCCACTTT. It is translated as CASSLAERSPLHF.